The 25 T cell receptor beta chains presented below share a single source sample, sequenced in a study of shared clonotypes between healthy human individuals. Clones were sequenced by immunoSEQ multiplex PCR, and TCRdb holds only the in-frame ones, with some missing. Of approximately 1,500,000 clones detected, roughly 97% appear once; the ten largest clones hold roughly 1.2%. Sequenced material: naive CD4+ T cells sorted from blood. Described subset: CD45RA+ positively selected. These receptors were taken from a man aged 30 to 39 in good health.

The rearrangement links TRBV7-2 to TRBJ2-1; TRBD2 agrees at 7 bases. The CDR3 length is 16 residues. Per germline, CDR1 SGHTA and CDR2 FQGNSA. Trimming took 1 base from V and 3 from J; bases not matched to a gene: 6. This CDR3 is CASSLGLADFYNEQFF. CDR3 DNA: TGTGCCAGCAGCTTAGGGCTAGCGGATTTCTACAATGAGCAGTTCTTC.

J is TRBJ2-5 and V is TRBV25-1; D ambiguous. The germline V and J ends were trimmed by 4 bases and 1 base, with 13 bases remaining between them. CDR3 length: 15 amino acids. The germline gives CDR1 MGHDK, CDR2 SYGVNS. CDR3 in DNA: TGTGCCAGCAGTGGCTCCCTCCTGGGCCAAGAGACCCAGTACTTC. It specifies CASSGSLLGQETQYF.

This rearrangement joins TRBV27 to TRBJ1-2; D unresolved. Trimming left V 10 bases short and J 1 base short, with 22 bases between. There are 16 residues in the CDR3. CDR1 MNHEY and CDR2 SMNVEV come from the germline V gene (reference sequence). CDR3 in amino acids: CATAKTRAVGNYGYTF. In DNA, the CDR3 is TGTGCCACAGCAAAGACGAGAGCAGTCGGTAACTATGGCTACACCTTC.

This clone was seen once. The rearrangement joins TRBV10-3 to TRBJ2-1; perhaps D is TRBD1 or TRBD2 (5 bases each). The V end lost 6 bases, the J end lost 3 bases, and 15 bases lay between the germline ends. The CDR3 contains 15 residues. In germline, CDR1 is ENHRY, CDR2 SYGVKD. The CDR3 loop is CAISHGTEVYNEQFF. The CDR3 DNA sequence: TGTGCCATCAGCCACGGGACCGAAGTCTACAATGAGCAGTTCTTC.

The genes are TRBV5-1 and TRBJ2-3; TRBD2 matches at 10 bases. The V gene end was trimmed by 0 bases and the J gene end by 3 bases; junction bases not matched to a gene: 7. This CDR3 has 17 residues. Germline assignment: CDR1 SGHRS and CDR2 YFSETQ. Here the CDR3 reads CASSLAPSGSGTDTQYF. The CDR3 bases are TGCGCCAGCAGCTTGGCTCCTAGCGGGAGCGGTACAGATACGCAGTATTTT.

CDR3 residues: CASTSNEKLFF. The CDR3 DNA reads as TGTGCCAGCACTTCAAATGAAAAACTGTTTTTT. The V call is TRBV14, the J call TRBJ1-4; D ambiguous. The germline V gene has CDR1 SGHDN and CDR2 FVKESK. The ends were cut back, 7 bases at V and 5 bases at J, with 5 bases in the middle. CDR3 length equals 11 residues.

V gene TRBV5-1 combines with J gene TRBJ1-1; the D is unclear. The V end was cut by 0 bases, the J end by 2 bases, with 8 bases between. Germline loops: CDR1 SGHRS, CDR2 YFSETQ. There are 14 residues in the CDR3. The CDR3 loop reads CASSLDTVNTEAFF. The CDR3 DNA follows: TGCGCCAGCAGCTTGGACACAGTTAACACTGAAGCTTTCTTT. Supplemented by reference TRBV5-1 and TRBJ1-1, the full variable domain reads KAGVTQTPRYLIKTRGQQVTLSCSPISGHRSVSWYQQTPGQGLQFLFEYFSETQRNKGNFPGRFSGRQFSNSRSEMNVSTLELGDSALYLCASSLDTVNTEAFFGQGTRLTVV.

V gene TRBV28 combines with J gene TRBJ2-1; TRBD2 agrees at 13 bases. CDR3 length: 16 residues. Trimming took 5 bases from V and 8 from J; bases not matched to a gene: 9. CDR1 and CDR2 (germline): MDHEN, SYDVKM. The chain's CDR3 is CASSHLLAGGFYEQFF. CDR3 bases: TGTGCCAGCAGTCACTTACTAGCGGGAGGGTTCTATGAGCAGTTCTTC.

This chain joins TRBV10-2 and TRBJ2-7; D unclear. The CDR3 extends over 14 amino acids. Trimming stripped 7 bases from V and 0 bases from J, with 13 bases between. CDR1 is WSHSY and CDR2 is SAAADI in the germline V gene. The DNA for the CDR3 is TGCGCCAGCAAGGTAGGGCCGAGCTCCTACGAGCAGTACTTC. Translated: CASKVGPSSYEQYF.

This chain links TRBV7-9 with TRBJ2-7; no definite D call. The CDR3 spans 19 residues. The germline V and J ends were trimmed by 6 bases and 6 bases, with 33 bases remaining between them. Germline-derived CDR1 and CDR2 are SEHNR and FQNEAQ (reference sequence). In DNA form, the CDR3 reads TGTGCCAGCAGAAGGTGGCCAGAGTACAGCCCCGAAGGGATTGGCGAGCAGTACTTC. Its translation is CASRRWPEYSPEGIGEQYF.

The V and J genes are TRBV5-1 and TRBJ2-3, with D possibly TRBD1 on 5 matching bases. Germline V gene lookup returns CDR1 SGHRS and CDR2 YFSETQ. V was pared by 4 bases and J by 3 bases, with 12 bases between. The CDR3 covers 14 residues. The CDR3 DNA is TGCGCCAGCAGCCCACAGGCCTATACAGATACGCAGTATTTT. Its translation: CASSPQAYTDTQYF.

The chain carries TRBV25-1 and TRBJ1-4; D gene unclear. Germline V lookup: CDR1 MGHDK, CDR2 SYGVNS. This CDR3 has 12 residues. V lost 6 bases to trimming and J lost 7 bases, with 9 bases between them. CDR3 protein: CASREAGEKLFF. The DNA of the CDR3 is TGTGCCAGCAGGGAGGCTGGTGAAAAACTGTTTTTT.

The V gene is TRBV6-1, the J gene TRBJ2-3; 11 bases line up with TRBD2. CDR1 and CDR2 from the germline V gene are MNHNS and SASEGT. Trimming removed 1 base from V and 0 bases from J; junction bases left unmatched: 3. The CDR3 is 17 amino acids. This CDR3 reads CASSEVRTSGSTDTQYF. DNA for the CDR3: TGTGCCAGCAGTGAAGTTAGGACTAGCGGGAGCACAGATACGCAGTATTTT.

This chain links TRBV5-1 with TRBJ2-7; TRBD2 matches at 11 bases. The ends lost 0 bases at V and 6 bases at J; junction bases unmatched: 5. CDR3 length: 15 residues. Germline CDR1 reads SGHRS; CDR2 reads YFSETQ. The DNA for the CDR3 is TGCGCCAGCAGCTTGGCACTAGCGGGAGCCCTCGAGCAGTACTTC. Amino acids: CASSLALAGALEQYF.

The chain joins TRBV10-1 to TRBJ2-3; D not certain. The CDR3 is made up of 12 amino acids. Germline V lookup: CDR1 WNHNN, CDR2 SYGVQD (reference sequence). Trimming left V 1 base short and J 9 bases short, with 8 bases between. CDR3 sequence reads: CASSELVGTQYF. CDR3 sequence (DNA): TGCGCCAGCAGTGAGTTGGTAGGGACGCAGTATTTT.

The CDR3, as DNA: TGTGCCAGCTCACCGTATAGCACAGATACGCAGTATTTT. As protein: CASSPYSTDTQYF. The rearrangement links TRBV18 to TRBJ2-3, with D uncertain. The V end lost 3 bases, the J end lost 0 bases, and 4 bases lay between the germline ends. The CDR3 is 13 residues long. CDR1 is KGHSH and CDR2 is LQKENI in the germline V gene.

About this clone itself: This sample also contains other DNA sequences that code for the same CDR3. V gene TRBV9 combines with J gene TRBJ2-5, with D maybe TRBD2 (6 bases). Trimming removed 0 bases at V and 4 bases at J, with 7 bases between. Germline V CDR1 and CDR2: SGDLS, YYNGEE. There are 13 residues in the CDR3. The CDR3 coding sequence is TGTGCCAGCAGCGTAGCGGGGGTAGAGACCCAGTACTTC. Residues: CASSVAGVETQYF.

The chain links TRBV28 to TRBJ1-5; unclear D gene. V was trimmed by 7 bases and J by 1 base, leaving 17 bases between them. The CDR3 is 16 amino acids. Germline-derived CDR1 and CDR2 are MDHEN and SYDVKM. CDR3 DNA sequence: TGTGCCAGCACTATACGGGCAGAAACGAGCAATCAGCCCCAGCATTTT. It codes for CASTIRAETSNQPQHF. Complete variable domain (other parts from reference TRBV28 and TRBJ1-5): DVKVTQSSRYLVKRTGEKVFLECVQDMDHENMFWYRQDPGLGLRLIYFSYDVKMKEKGDIPEGYSVSREKKERFSLILESASTNQTSMYLCASTIRAETSNQPQHFGDGTRLSIL.

This clone was found once. The chain carries TRBV10-3 and TRBJ1-4; D is uncertain. This CDR3 region has 14 residues. Deletions cut 8 bases from V and 3 bases from J, with 13 bases between. Germline lookup yields CDR1 ENHRY and CDR2 SYGVKD. The chain's CDR3 is CAIANAGSNEKLFF. The CDR3 DNA sequence: TGTGCCATCGCGAACGCGGGGTCTAATGAAAAACTGTTTTTT.

This clone was observed once. The chain couples TRBV7-2 to TRBJ2-7; D is perhaps TRBD1 (5 bases). Trimming removed 1 base from V and 6 bases from J, with 13 bases in between. The CDR3 totals 14 residues. From germline, CDR1 is SGHTA and CDR2 FQGNSA. CDR3 protein: CASSLVQDPGEQYF. CDR3 nucleotide sequence: TGTGCCAGCAGCTTAGTACAGGACCCGGGCGAGCAGTACTTC.

In nucleotides, the CDR3 is TGCGCCAGCAGTTATCTACAGGGGCAAGAGACCCAGTACTTC. This translates into CASSYLQGQETQYF. The chain carries TRBV5-1 and TRBJ2-5, with TRBD1 matching 7 bases. The germline V gene has CDR1 SGHRS and CDR2 YFSETQ. Trimming removed 5 bases from V and 2 bases from J; junction bases left unmatched: 6. The CDR3 loop spans 14 amino acids.

The chain carries TRBV28 and TRBJ2-7; 8 bases are shared with TRBD2. This CDR3 spans 15 amino acids. Germline V gene data show CDR1 as MDHEN and CDR2 as SYDVKM. Trimming took 0 bases from V and 6 from J; bases not matched to a gene: 7. The CDR3 reads CASSLWAGGPREQYF. In nucleotides, the CDR3 is TGTGCCAGCAGTTTATGGGCGGGAGGCCCCCGCGAGCAGTACTTC.

The chain has TRBV6-5 and TRBJ2-2; D gene ambiguous. V was clipped by 5 bases and J by 6 bases, with 7 bases between them. The V gene's germline CDR1 is MNHEY and CDR2 SVGAGI. CDR3 length equals 12 residues. CDR3 in DNA: TGTGCCAGCAGTATTAGTTCCGGGGAGCTGTTTTTT. Amino acid sequence: CASSISSGELFF.

With respect to this clone: The identical CDR3 is also encoded by other nucleotide sequences in the sample. This chain uses TRBV5-1 with TRBJ1-2; tentatively, D is TRBD1 (5 bases). Germline lookup yields CDR1 SGHRS and CDR2 YFSETQ. Trimming pared 0 bases from V and 2 bases from J, leaving 8 bases between. This CDR3 is 14 amino acids long. DNA of the CDR3: TGCGCCAGCAGCTTGGACGGGGGAAACTATGGCTACACCTTC. Residues: CASSLDGGNYGYTF.

The chain recombines TRBV5-6 with TRBJ2-2, with 9 positions matching TRBD1. After removal of 4 bases from V and 2 bases from J, the junction contained 3 bases not matched to a gene. CDR1 is SGHDT, CDR2 YYEEEE, per germline. This CDR3 has 15 amino acids. The CDR3 DNA is TGTGCCAGCAGCGGGACAGGGATAAACACCGGGGAGCTGTTTTTT. Protein: CASSGTGINTGELFF.